The clone carrying this T cell receptor (beta chain) was detected a few times. Its specificity is not known. The entry originates in a study of T cells in Graves' hyperthyroidism and ophthalmopathy. Across the study: At initial diagnosis, before any treatment had begun, peripheral blood was obtained. Findings and caveats of the study: In the blood, most expanded thyroid clonotypes above 0.001 appeared as well.

RNA transcripts provided the source from which TCR beta CDR3 regions were amplified. During a first-round RT-PCR of the TCR CDR3, the HTBI primer set was used. TCRdb re-called the multiplex PCR reads with MiXCR, one entry per CDR3 protein. The sample has some 560,000 distinct CDR3 sequences; around 16% are singletons. For the diagnoses, clinical symptoms, serum thyroxine and TRAb, thyroid ultrasound and orbital computed tomography were used. Fresh 10 ml peripheral blood yielded PBMCs. The source material was blood. This receptor was identified in a woman in her 30s with Graves' hyperthyroidism.

The CDR3 region has the DNA TGCAGTGCTAGTCTGACGTTCGATGGGGGAGTAAACTATGGCTACACCTTC. Its translation: CSASLTFDGGVNYGYTF. This chain joins TRBV20-1 and TRBJ1-2; TRBD1 might be the D (5 bases). Germline lookup yields CDR1 DFQATT and CDR2 SNEGSKA (reference sequence). Trimming removed 3 bases from V and 2 bases from J, with 22 bases in between. The CDR3 runs 17 residues.